The rows below give T cell receptor beta chains drawn from one sample of a study of CXCR3-negative and CXCR3-positive naive CD8 T cells. TCRdb derives one entry per CDR3 protein from the 5' RACE reads, leaving out DNA. The sample data list about 98,000 distinct CDR3 sequences. The material sequenced was naive CXCR3+ CD8+ T cells from blood. The receptors were gathered from a human donor in good health. Some clones in this sample may be carry-over from other donors' samples. CDR3s include the opening cysteine and the closing phenylalanine or tryptophan.

length	V	J	CDR3
13	TRBV12-3/TRBV12-4	TRBJ2-7	CASSFSVTYEQYF
13	TRBV7-9	TRBJ2-1	CASSFIAGQEQFF
17	TRBV7-2	TRBJ2-1	CASSPLHPEVGFNEQFF
14	TRBV20-1	TRBJ1-5	CSAIRQGTNQPQHF
14	TRBV6-4	TRBJ2-7	CARAGGGPTYEQYF
12	TRBV6-5	TRBJ2-7	CASGRTGREQYF
15	TRBV4-3	TRBJ2-7	CASSQDRPGIYEQYF
11	TRBV10-3	TRBJ2-5	CAISDPETQYF
16	TRBV29-1	TRBJ2-7	CSVEGFKGAGPYEQYF
13	TRBV4-3	TRBJ1-5	CASSQTYLVPQHF